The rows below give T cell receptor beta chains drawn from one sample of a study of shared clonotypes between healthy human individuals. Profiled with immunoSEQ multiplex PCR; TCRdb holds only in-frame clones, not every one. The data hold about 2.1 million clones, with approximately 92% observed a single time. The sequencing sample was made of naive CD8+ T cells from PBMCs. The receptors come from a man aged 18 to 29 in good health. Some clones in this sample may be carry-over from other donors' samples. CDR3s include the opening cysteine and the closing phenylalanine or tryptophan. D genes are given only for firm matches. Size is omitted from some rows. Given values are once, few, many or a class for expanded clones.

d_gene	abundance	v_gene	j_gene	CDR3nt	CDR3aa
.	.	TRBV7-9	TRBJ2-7	TGTGCCAGCAGCTCCGGGACAAGCGAGCAGTACTTC	CASSSGTSEQYF
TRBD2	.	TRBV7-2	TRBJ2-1	TGTGCCAGCAGCTTATTCACTAGCGGGAACAATGAGCAGTTCTTC	CASSLFTSGNNEQFF
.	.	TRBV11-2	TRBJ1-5	TGTGCCAGCAGCTTAGTTTGGGTGAATCAGCCCCAGCATTTT	CASSLVWVNQPQHF
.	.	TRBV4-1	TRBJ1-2	TGCGCCAGCAGCTACGCCGGTGGGGCTGGCTACACCTTC	CASSYAGGAGYTF
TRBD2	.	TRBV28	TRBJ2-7	TGTGCCAGCAGTTCACTAGCGGGAGGGCCCGTAGAGCAGTACTTC	CASSSLAGGPVEQYF
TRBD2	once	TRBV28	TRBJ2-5	TGTGCCAGCAGCGGACTAGCGGGGCAAGAGACCCAGTACTTC	CASSGLAGQETQYF
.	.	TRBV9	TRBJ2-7	TGTGCCAGCAGCCCCCGACCCCTCCCCTCCTACGAGCAGTACTTC	CASSPRPLPSYEQYF
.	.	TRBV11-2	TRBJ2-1	TGTGCCAGCAGCTTATCCTGGGGGAACGACAATGAGCAGTTCTTC	CASSLSWGNDNEQFF
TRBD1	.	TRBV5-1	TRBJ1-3	TGCGCCAGCAGCTTAACAGGGGGCGGAAACACCATATATTTT	CASSLTGGGNTIYF
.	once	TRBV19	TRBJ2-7	TGTGCCAGTAGTATAGGTAGTGCCTACGAGCAGTACTTC	CASSIGSAYEQYF
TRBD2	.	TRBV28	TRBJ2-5	TGTGCCAGCACCTTTAGCGGGAGAGAGACCCAGTACTTC	CASTFSGRETQYF
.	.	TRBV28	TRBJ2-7	TGTGCCAGCAGTCGTGACGGCTCCTACGAGCAGTACTTC	CASSRDGSYEQYF
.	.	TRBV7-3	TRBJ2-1	TGTGCCAGCAGCTTAATTGCGGGGGAGCAGTTCTTC	CASSLIAGEQFF
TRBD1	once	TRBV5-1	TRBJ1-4	TGCGCCAGCAGCTCCAAGGAAGGGACAGTAGGGGAAAAACTGTTTTTT	CASSSKEGTVGEKLFF
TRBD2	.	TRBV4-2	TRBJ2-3	TGTGCCAGTGGACTAGCGGGAGTTCAGGTTGGGGATACGCAGTATTTT	CASGLAGVQVGDTQYF
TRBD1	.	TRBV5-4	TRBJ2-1	TGTGCCAGCAGCTCAGTTACCGGGACAGGGCGGGAGCAGTTCTTC	CASSSVTGTGREQFF
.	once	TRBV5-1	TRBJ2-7	TGCGCCAGCAGCTTGGTCACTGGCGGCACCCCCTACGAGCAGTACTTC	CASSLVTGGTPYEQYF
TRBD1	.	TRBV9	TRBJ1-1	TGTGCCAGCAGCGGAATAACAGGGGGTGCTGAAGCTTTCTTT	CASSGITGGAEAFF
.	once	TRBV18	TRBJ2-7	TGTGCCAGCTCACCACCCGACAGAACTCTCTACGAGCAGTACTTC	CASSPPDRTLYEQYF
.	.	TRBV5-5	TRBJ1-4	TGTGCCAGCAGCTTAAGGACAGTTCAGGTGGGGCTTAATGAAAAACTGTTTTTT	CASSLRTVQVGLNEKLFF
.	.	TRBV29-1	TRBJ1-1	TGCAGCGTTGAACAGGGGCGGAACACTGAAGCTTTCTTT	CSVEQGRNTEAFF
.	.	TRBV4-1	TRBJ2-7	TGCGCCAGCAGCCCCACGACAGAAAACTACGAGCAGTACTTC	CASSPTTENYEQYF
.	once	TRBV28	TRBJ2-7	TGTGCCAGCAGCCAATTCAGAGCTGGCTACGAGCAGTACTTC	CASSQFRAGYEQYF
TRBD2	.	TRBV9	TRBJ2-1	TGTGCCAGCAGCCCCGGGACTAGCGGCCACCTCAATGAGCAGTTCTTC	CASSPGTSGHLNEQFF
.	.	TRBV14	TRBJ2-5	TGTGCCAGCAGCCAAGGCTTTTTAGAGACCCAGTACTTC	CASSQGFLETQYF
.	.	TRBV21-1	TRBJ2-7	TGTGCCAGCAGCAAACGACCGGCACTAGTCATCCCGAGTAGCGGAGCCGAGCAGTACTTC	CASSKRPALVIPSSGAEQYF